Shown below are 27 T cell receptor beta chains from a single sample sequenced in a study of blood T cell repertoires in COVID-19. TCRdb keeps only in-frame clones here, not all; method: immunoSEQ multiplex PCR. The table has approximately 220,000 clones, 82% seen once; the top ten hold approximately 4.8%. Sample: peripheral blood. The receptors were sampled from a woman in her 70s with acute or convalescent COVID-19.

CDR3 loop: CASSESDRVGQGYTF. CDR3 nucleotides: TGTGCCAGCAGTGAAAGTGACAGGGTGGGACAGGGCTACACCTTC. The chain employs TRBV2 and TRBJ1-2; 7 nucleotides align to TRBD1. This CDR3 region has 15 residues. Germline CDR1 is SNHLY and CDR2 is FYNNEI. The trim removed 2 bases at V and 8 bases at J, leaving 11 bases unmatched.

The rearrangement joins TRBV10-1 to TRBJ1-2; 7 bases map to TRBD1. This CDR3 contains 13 residues. The trim removed 5 bases at V and 5 bases at J, leaving 5 bases unmatched. Looked up from germline, CDR1 is WNHNN and CDR2 is SYGVQD (reference sequence). CDR3 loop: CASSFGQEYGYTF. CDR3 in DNA: TGCGCCAGCAGTTTTGGACAGGAGTATGGCTACACCTTC.

This chain links TRBV2 with TRBJ2-7; TRBD1 matches 7 bases. V lost 8 bases and J lost 4; bases outside the gene matches: 8. The CDR3 sequence is 13 residues long. Germline loops: CDR1 SNHLY, CDR2 FYNNEI. The CDR3 here is CASALDRDYEQYF. The DNA of the CDR3 is TGTGCCAGCGCCCTTGACAGGGATTACGAGCAGTACTTC.

The rearrangement joins TRBV2 to TRBJ1-2; no clear D gene. Between the trimmed V and J ends, which lost 4 bases and 2 bases, there was a span of 5 bases. This CDR3 is 12 amino acids long. Germline CDR1 SNHLY, CDR2 FYNNEI. The CDR3 protein is CASSGRNYGYTF. In DNA, the CDR3 is TGTGCCAGCAGTGGCAGGAACTATGGCTACACCTTC.

CDR3 region: CASSTLIDSGTGVNEQFF. The CDR3, as DNA: TGTGCCAGCAGCACGCTTATAGATTCCGGGACAGGCGTCAATGAGCAGTTCTTC. V is TRBV3-1 (or the pseudogene TRBV3-2) and J is TRBJ2-1; TRBD1 matches at 8 bases. The V and J ends lost 5 bases and 6 bases, in that order; junction bases with no gene match: 18. CDR3 size: 18 residues. Per the germline V gene, CDR1 is LGHDT and CDR2 is YNNKEL (reference sequence).

This sequence joins TRBV6-1 and TRBJ1-6; no definite D call. The CDR3 consists of 17 residues. V lost 0 bases to trimming and J lost 0 bases, with 9 bases between them. Germline V lookup: CDR1 MNHNS, CDR2 SASEGT. The CDR3 region has the DNA TGTGCCAGCAGTGAAGCAACGGCTAGCTCCTATAATTCACCCCTCCACTTT. Its protein is CASSEATASSYNSPLHF.

The chain uses TRBV28 and TRBJ1-5, with D hard to call. Germline CDR1 MDHEN, CDR2 SYDVKM. Trimming removed 2 bases at V and 1 base at J, with 6 bases between. This CDR3 region has 14 residues. The CDR3 DNA follows: TGTGCCAGCAGTTTAGGGCTGAGCAATCAGCCCCAGCATTTT. Protein sequence: CASSLGLSNQPQHF.

This clone was seen only a few times. The chain employs TRBV19 and TRBJ1-6; TRBD1 agrees at 12 bases. Germline-derived CDR1 and CDR2 are LNHDA and SQIVND (reference sequence). This CDR3 has 15 amino acids. V gave up 3 bases and J gave up 9 bases; unmatched junction bases: 3. The CDR3 DNA sequence: TGTGCCAGTAGTATGGGGACAGGGGGCATTTCACCCCTCCACTTT. Residues: CASSMGTGGISPLHF.

This clone showed up just once. The V call is TRBV11-2, the J call TRBJ1-4, with 10 bases identical to TRBD1. The V gene end was trimmed by 4 bases and the J gene end by 7 bases; junction bases not matched to a gene: 9. This CDR3 region has 16 residues. Germline V gene sequence: CDR1 SGHAT, CDR2 FQNNGV. As DNA, the CDR3 is TGTGCCAGCAGCTCCCCCTGGGGACAGGGGACTGAAAAACTGTTTTTT. This gives the protein CASSSPWGQGTEKLFF.

The chain uses TRBV18 and TRBJ1-5, with D hard to call. The CDR3 is made up of 14 amino acids. The V end was cut by 2 bases, the J end by 4 bases, with 9 bases between. Germline CDR1 reads KGHSH; CDR2 reads LQKENI. DNA for the CDR3: TGTGCCAGCTCACCAGGGCAGGCAAATCAGCCCCAGCATTTT. Translation gives CASSPGQANQPQHF.

The rearrangement uses TRBV29-1 and TRBJ2-3, with 8 bases matching TRBD2. The CDR3 runs to 15 residues. Germline loops: CDR1 SQVTM, CDR2 ANQGSEA. Trimming at V came to 4 bases and at J to 2 bases, leaving 8 bases not matched to a gene. CDR3 protein: CSVVPTSAFTDTQYF. The CDR3 nucleotides are TGCAGCGTTGTACCGACTAGCGCCTTCACAGATACGCAGTATTTT.

The chain employs TRBV2 and TRBJ2-7, with TRBD1 identical over 11 bases. CDR3 length equals 15 residues. Unmatched junction bases numbered 5, after V lost 6 bases and J lost 1 base. Germline CDR1 is SNHLY and CDR2 is FYNNEI. The CDR3 protein is CASRMGQGESYEQYF. The CDR3, as DNA: TGTGCCAGCAGGATGGGACAGGGGGAATCCTACGAGCAGTACTTC.

This chain joins TRBV6-1 and TRBJ1-2; 8 bases map to TRBD1. The germline V gene has CDR1 MNHNS and CDR2 SASEGT. The V and J ends lost 2 bases and 6 bases, in that order; junction bases with no gene match: 5. The CDR3 runs to 14 residues. The CDR3 loop is CASSEFVTGDGYTF. In DNA, the CDR3 is TGTGCCAGCAGTGAATTTGTGACAGGGGATGGCTACACCTTC.

This chain links TRBV11-2 with TRBJ2-7, with a tentative D call TRBD2 (6 bases). Per the germline V gene, CDR1 is SGHAT and CDR2 is FQNNGV. V lost 3 bases to trimming and J lost 3 bases, with 15 bases between them. There are 15 residues in the CDR3. The CDR3 region has the DNA TGTGCCAGCAGCTTTGCGGGGATACGGGGCTACGAGCAGTACTTC. Encoded protein: CASSFAGIRGYEQYF.

The chain couples TRBV19 to TRBJ2-4, with TRBD1 matching 10 bases. V trimming: 3 bases; J trimming: 4 bases; junction bases outside the gene matches: 9. There are 17 residues in the CDR3. Germline CDR1 is LNHDA and CDR2 is SQIVND (reference sequence). The CDR3 DNA reads as TGTGCCAGTAGTATCTGGTCAGGACAGGGGGTGAAAAACATTCAGTACTTC. It yields the protein CASSIWSGQGVKNIQYF.

J is TRBJ1-2 and V is TRBV11-3; possible D gene TRBD1, 5 bases. The length of the CDR3 is 14 residues. The V end was cut by 0 bases, the J end by 4 bases, with 9 bases between. Germline values: CDR1 SGHNT, CDR2 YENEEA. The CDR3 sequence is CASSLDQGGYGYTF. The CDR3 region has the DNA TGTGCCAGCAGCTTAGATCAGGGTGGCTATGGCTACACCTTC.

The chain carries TRBV6-4 and TRBJ2-7; 8 nucleotides align to TRBD2. The CDR3 has 16 amino acids. The V and J ends lost 0 bases and 0 bases, in that order; junction bases with no gene match: 4. The germline gives CDR1 MRHNA, CDR2 SNTAGT. This CDR3 reads CASSDSQRGTSYEQYF. DNA of the CDR3: TGTGCCAGCAGTGACTCGCAGCGGGGGACCTCCTACGAGCAGTACTTC.

This sequence joins TRBV6-5 and TRBJ1-2, with D possibly TRBD1 on 5 matching bases. The CDR3 is 14 amino acids. Germline CDR1 MNHEY, CDR2 SVGAGI. The ends were cut back, 2 bases at V and 2 bases at J, with 9 bases in the middle. The CDR3: CASSYRGGNYGYTF. The CDR3, as DNA: TGTGCCAGCAGTTACCGGGGGGGGAACTATGGCTACACCTTC.

This clone was observed once. This rearrangement joins TRBV2 to TRBJ1-5, with TRBD1 identical over 7 bases. Germline-derived CDR1 and CDR2 are SNHLY and FYNNEI. V lost 5 bases and J lost 4; bases outside the gene matches: 2. The CDR3 is made up of 13 amino acids. The CDR3 DNA reads TGTGCCAGCAGTCAGACAGGGAATCAGCCCCAGCATTTT. This translates into CASSQTGNQPQHF.

This sequence joins TRBV19 and TRBJ1-5; maybe TRBD1 (6 bases). This CDR3 region has 15 residues. Germline V gives CDR1 LNHDA, CDR2 SQIVND (reference sequence). The V end was cut by 3 bases, the J end by 4 bases, with 13 bases between. Here the CDR3 reads CASSIWGQGNQPQHF. The CDR3 DNA reads as TGTGCCAGTAGTATTTGGGGGCAGGGGAATCAGCCCCAGCATTTT. The whole variable domain, remainder taken from reference TRBV19 and TRBJ1-5, is DGGITQSPKYLFRKEGQNVTLSCEQNLNHDAMYWYRQDPGQGLRLIYYSQIVNDFQKGDIAEGYSVSREKKESFPLTVTSAQKNPTAFYLCASSIWGQGNQPQHFGDGTRLSIL.

The chain links TRBV6-2 or TRBV6-3 to TRBJ1-1; D not resolved. Germline-derived CDR1 and CDR2 are MNHEY and SVGEGT. Trimming pared 2 bases from V and 8 bases from J, leaving 6 bases between. This CDR3 region has 11 residues. In DNA form, the CDR3 reads TGTGCCAGCAGTTACATCCGGGAAGCTTTCTTT. It encodes CASSYIREAFF.

V is TRBV2 and J is TRBJ1-4; D is perhaps TRBD1 (6 bases). The CDR3 loop spans 15 amino acids. With 4 bases removed from V and 2 bases from J, the gap between germline ends came to 11 bases. Germline values: CDR1 SNHLY, CDR2 FYNNEI. Written as DNA, the CDR3 is TGTGCCAGCAGTGCCCAGGGGTTGACTAATGAAAAACTGTTTTTT. It yields the protein CASSAQGLTNEKLFF.

The chain joins TRBV5-1 to TRBJ1-2; D perhaps matches TRBD1 (6 bases). Trimming removed 3 bases at V and 0 bases at J, with 15 bases between. This CDR3 contains 16 residues. Per the germline V gene, CDR1 is SGHRS and CDR2 is YFSETQ. DNA for the CDR3: TGCGCCAGCAGCTCGGATTATGGGGGCCCTAACTATGGCTACACCTTC. Translated: CASSSDYGGPNYGYTF. The full variable domain, its missing parts supplied by reference TRBV5-1 and TRBJ1-2, is KAGVTQTPRYLIKTRGQQVTLSCSPISGHRSVSWYQQTPGQGLQFLFEYFSETQRNKGNFPGRFSGRQFSNSRSEMNVSTLELGDSALYLCASSSDYGGPNYGYTFGSGTRLTVV.

This clone was counted between two and nine times. The V and J genes are TRBV10-3 and TRBJ2-7, with a tentative D call TRBD1 (5 bases). V lost 5 bases, J lost 6 bases, and 11 bases lay in between. This CDR3 has 12 residues. Germline V gives CDR1 ENHRY, CDR2 SYGVKD. CDR3 amino acids: CAISIDSSEQYF. The CDR3 DNA is TGTGCCATCAGTATCGACAGTTCCGAGCAGTACTTC.

This clone was seen just once. The genes are TRBV11-2 and TRBJ1-4; D is undetermined. The V end lost 5 bases, the J end lost 7 bases, and 14 bases lay between the germline ends. The CDR3 runs to 14 residues. Germline V gene sequence: CDR1 SGHAT, CDR2 FQNNGV. This CDR3 is CASSIYGMSEKLFF. In DNA form, the CDR3 reads TGTGCCAGCAGCATATACGGGATGAGTGAAAAACTGTTTTTT.

The V gene is TRBV5-1, the J gene TRBJ2-1; 9 nucleotides match TRBD2. V was clipped by 4 bases and J by 2 bases; unmatched bases: 4. The CDR3 has 15 amino acids. Per the germline V gene, CDR1 is SGHRS and CDR2 is YFSETQ. This CDR3 reads CASSLTSGPYNEQFF. The CDR3 DNA sequence: TGCGCCAGCAGCCTCACTAGCGGGCCCTACAATGAGCAGTTCTTC.

The CDR3 DNA sequence: TGTGCCAGCAGCTTTCAGGGGGCGCCGACTGAAGCTTTCTTT. Translated, it gives CASSFQGAPTEAFF. The chain combines TRBV7-9 with TRBJ1-1; TRBD1 agrees at 8 bases. The trim removed 3 bases at V and 5 bases at J, leaving 5 bases unmatched. This CDR3 region has 14 residues. Germline-derived CDR1 and CDR2 are SEHNR and FQNEAQ (reference sequence).